This T cell receptor (beta chain) is from a study of blood T cell repertoires in COVID-19. The CDR3 loop spans 20 amino acids. TCRdb keeps only in-frame clones here, not all; method: immunoSEQ multiplex PCR. The repertoire holds some 7,000 clones, with about 85% as singletons. The chain combines TRBV21-1 with TRBJ2-5; the table's D call, TRBD2, has no DNA check behind it. TRBV21-1 counts as a pseudogene. Sequenced: peripheral blood. The TCR originated in a human donor in a cohort sampled during active COVID-19. The CDR3 sequence is CASSNFLTGDPEHLQETQYF. The CDR3 DNA reads TGTGCCAGCAGCAATTTTCTAACCGGAGATCCGGAGCATCTGCAAGAGACCCAGTACTTC.